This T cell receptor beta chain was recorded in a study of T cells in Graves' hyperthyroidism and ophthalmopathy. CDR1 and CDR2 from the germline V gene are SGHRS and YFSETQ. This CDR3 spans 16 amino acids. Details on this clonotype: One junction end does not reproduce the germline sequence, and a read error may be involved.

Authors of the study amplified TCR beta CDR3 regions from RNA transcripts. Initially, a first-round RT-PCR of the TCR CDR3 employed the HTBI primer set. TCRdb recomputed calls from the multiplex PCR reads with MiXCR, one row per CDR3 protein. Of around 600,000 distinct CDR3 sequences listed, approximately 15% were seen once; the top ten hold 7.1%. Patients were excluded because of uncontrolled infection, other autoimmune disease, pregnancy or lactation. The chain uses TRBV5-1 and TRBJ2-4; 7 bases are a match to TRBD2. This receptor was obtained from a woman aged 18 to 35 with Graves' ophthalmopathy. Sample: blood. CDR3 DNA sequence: TGCGCCAGCAGCCAAGCGGGGCGGGGAGCCAAAAGCATTCAGTACTTC. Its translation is CASSQAGRGAKSIQYF.